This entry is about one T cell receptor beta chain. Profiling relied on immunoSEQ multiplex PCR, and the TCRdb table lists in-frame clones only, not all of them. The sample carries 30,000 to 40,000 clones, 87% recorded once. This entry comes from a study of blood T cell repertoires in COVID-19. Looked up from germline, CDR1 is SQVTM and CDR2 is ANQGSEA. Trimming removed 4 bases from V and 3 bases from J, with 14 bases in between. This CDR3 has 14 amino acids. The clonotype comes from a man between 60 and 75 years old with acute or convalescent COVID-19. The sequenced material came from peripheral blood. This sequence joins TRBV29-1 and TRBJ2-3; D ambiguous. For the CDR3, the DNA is TGCAGCGTTGCTCAGGTCTTTGATACAGATACGCAGTATTTT. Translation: CSVAQVFDTDTQYF.